The following is a TCR beta chain sequence with its context. The antigen is not known. Germline V CDR1 and CDR2: SGHRS, YFSETQ. CDR3 length equals 16 residues. Trimming removed 4 bases from V and 2 bases from J; junction bases left unmatched: 11. A J-beta primer mix and a sample-barcoded 5' primer were used in a second PCR of about 6 to 12 cycles. All cDNA molecules were each tagged by a template-switch adaptor with 12 random nucleotides. Using its own MiXCR run on the 5' RACE reads, TCRdb lists one record per CDR3 protein. The data contain 920,000 or so distinct CDR3 sequences, 45% of them singletons. This sample was taken from a study of blood T cells in healthy people across ages. Study-wide points: Donor CMV status was unknown, possibly confounding expanded clonotype changes. As naive T cell percentage varied, TCR beta diversity correlated strongly with it.

The TCR was taken from a woman between 55 and 75 years old in good health. The sequenced sample was blood. V and J are TRBV5-1 and TRBJ2-5; the match to TRBD1 covers 7 bases. The CDR3 DNA is TGCGCCAGCAGCCTCCCCCCTCGGGGACAGCAAGAGACCCAGTACTTC. Translation: CASSLPPRGQQETQYF.